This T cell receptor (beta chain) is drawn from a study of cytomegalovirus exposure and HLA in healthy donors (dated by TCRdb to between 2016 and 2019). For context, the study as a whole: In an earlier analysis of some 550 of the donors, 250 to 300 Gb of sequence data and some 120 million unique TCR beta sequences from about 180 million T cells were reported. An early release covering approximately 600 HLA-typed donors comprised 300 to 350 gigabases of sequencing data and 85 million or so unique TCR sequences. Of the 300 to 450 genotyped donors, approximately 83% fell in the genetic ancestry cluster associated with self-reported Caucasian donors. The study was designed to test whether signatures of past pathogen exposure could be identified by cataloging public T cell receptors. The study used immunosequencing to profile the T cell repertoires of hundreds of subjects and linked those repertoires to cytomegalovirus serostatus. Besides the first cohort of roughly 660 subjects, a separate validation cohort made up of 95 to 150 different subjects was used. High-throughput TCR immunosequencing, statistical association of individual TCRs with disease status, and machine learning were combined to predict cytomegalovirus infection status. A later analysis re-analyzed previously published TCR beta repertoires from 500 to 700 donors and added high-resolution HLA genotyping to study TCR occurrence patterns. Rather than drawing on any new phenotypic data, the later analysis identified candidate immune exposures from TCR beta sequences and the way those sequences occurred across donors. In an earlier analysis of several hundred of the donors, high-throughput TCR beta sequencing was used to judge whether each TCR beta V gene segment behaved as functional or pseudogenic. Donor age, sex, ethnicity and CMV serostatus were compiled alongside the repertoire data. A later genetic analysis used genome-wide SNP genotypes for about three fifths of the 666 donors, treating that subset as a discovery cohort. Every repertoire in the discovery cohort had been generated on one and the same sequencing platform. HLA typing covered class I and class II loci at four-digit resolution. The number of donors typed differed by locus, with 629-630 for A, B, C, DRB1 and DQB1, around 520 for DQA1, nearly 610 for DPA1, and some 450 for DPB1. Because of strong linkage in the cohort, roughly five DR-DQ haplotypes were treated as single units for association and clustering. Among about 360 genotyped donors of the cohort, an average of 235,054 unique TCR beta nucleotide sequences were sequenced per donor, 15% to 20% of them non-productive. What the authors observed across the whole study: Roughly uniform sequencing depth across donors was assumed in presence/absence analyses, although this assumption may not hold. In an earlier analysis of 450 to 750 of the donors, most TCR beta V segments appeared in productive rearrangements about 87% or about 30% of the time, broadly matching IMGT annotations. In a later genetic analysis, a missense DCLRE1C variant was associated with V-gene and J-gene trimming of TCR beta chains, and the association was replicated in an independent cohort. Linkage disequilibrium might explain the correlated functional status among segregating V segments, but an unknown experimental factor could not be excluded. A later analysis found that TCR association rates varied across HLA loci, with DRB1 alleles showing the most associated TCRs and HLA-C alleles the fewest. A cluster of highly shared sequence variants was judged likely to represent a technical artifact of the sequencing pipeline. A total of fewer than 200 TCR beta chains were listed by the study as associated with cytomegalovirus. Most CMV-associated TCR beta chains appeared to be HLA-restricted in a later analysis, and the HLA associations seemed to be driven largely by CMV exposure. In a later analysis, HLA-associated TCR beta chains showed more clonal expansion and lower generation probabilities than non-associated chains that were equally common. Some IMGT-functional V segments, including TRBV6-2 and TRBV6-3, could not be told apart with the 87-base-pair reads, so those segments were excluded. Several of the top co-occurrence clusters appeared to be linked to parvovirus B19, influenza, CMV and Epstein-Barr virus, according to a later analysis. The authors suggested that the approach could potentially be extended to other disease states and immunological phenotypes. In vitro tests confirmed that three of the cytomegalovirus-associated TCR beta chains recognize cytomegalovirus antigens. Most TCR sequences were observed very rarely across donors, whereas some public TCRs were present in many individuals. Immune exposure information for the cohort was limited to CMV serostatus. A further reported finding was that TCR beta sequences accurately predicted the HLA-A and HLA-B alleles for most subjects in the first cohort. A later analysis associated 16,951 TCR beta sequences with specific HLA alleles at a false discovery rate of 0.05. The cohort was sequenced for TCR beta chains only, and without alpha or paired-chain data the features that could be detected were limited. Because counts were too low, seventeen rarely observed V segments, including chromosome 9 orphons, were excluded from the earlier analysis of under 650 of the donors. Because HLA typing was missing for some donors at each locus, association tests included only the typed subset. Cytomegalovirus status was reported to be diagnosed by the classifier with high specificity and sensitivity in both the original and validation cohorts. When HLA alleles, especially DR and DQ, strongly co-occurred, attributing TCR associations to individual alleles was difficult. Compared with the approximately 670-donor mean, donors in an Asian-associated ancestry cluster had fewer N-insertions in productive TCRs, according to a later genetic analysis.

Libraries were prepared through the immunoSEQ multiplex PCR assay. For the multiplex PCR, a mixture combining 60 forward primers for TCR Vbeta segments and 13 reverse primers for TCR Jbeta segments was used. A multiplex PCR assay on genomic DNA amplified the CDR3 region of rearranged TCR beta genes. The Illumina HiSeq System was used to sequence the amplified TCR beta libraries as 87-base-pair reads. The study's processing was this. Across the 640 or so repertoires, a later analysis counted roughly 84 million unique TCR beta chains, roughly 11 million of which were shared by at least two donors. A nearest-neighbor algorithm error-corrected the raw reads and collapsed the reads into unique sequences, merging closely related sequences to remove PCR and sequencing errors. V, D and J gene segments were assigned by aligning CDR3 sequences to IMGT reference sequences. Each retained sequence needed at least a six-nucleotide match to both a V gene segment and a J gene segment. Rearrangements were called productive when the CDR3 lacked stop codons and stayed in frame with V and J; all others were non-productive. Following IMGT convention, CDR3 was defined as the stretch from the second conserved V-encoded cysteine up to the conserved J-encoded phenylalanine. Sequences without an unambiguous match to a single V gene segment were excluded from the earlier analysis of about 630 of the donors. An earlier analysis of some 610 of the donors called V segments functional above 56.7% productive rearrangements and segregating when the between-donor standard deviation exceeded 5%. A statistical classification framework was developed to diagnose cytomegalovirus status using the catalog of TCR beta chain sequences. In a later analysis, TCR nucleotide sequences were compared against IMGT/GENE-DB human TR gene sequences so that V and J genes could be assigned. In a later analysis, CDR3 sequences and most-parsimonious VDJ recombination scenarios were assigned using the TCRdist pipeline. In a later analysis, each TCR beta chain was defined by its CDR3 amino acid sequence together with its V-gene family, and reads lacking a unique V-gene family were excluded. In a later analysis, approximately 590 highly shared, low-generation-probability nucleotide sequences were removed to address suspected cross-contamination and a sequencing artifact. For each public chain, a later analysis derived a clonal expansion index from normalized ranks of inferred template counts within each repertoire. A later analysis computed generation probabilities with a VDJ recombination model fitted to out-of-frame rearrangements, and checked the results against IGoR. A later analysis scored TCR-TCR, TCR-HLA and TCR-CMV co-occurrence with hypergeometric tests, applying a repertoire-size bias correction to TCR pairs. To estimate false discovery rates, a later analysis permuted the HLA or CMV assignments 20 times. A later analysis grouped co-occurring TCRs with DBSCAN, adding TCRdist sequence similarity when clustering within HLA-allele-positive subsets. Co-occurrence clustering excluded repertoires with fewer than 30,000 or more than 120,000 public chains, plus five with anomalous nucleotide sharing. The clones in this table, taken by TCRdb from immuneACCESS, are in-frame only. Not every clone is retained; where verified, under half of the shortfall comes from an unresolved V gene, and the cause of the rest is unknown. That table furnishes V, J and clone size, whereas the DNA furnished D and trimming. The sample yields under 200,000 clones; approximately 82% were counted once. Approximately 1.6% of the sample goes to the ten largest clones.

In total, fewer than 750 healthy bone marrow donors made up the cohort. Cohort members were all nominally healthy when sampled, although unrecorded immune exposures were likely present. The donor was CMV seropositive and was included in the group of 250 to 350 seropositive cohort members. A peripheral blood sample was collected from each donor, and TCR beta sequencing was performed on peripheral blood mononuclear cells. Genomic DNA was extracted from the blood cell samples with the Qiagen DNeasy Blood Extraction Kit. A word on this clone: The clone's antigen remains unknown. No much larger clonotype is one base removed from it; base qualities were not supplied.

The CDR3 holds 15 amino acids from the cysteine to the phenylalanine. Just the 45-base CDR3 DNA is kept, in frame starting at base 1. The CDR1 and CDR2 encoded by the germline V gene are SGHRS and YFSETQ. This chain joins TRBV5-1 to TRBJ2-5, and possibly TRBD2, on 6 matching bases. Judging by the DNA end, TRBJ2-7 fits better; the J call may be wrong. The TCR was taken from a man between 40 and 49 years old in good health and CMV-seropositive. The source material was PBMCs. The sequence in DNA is TGCGCCAGCAGCTGGGGAACTAGCCTGTGGCACGAGCAGTACTTC. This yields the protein CASSWGTSLWHEQYF.